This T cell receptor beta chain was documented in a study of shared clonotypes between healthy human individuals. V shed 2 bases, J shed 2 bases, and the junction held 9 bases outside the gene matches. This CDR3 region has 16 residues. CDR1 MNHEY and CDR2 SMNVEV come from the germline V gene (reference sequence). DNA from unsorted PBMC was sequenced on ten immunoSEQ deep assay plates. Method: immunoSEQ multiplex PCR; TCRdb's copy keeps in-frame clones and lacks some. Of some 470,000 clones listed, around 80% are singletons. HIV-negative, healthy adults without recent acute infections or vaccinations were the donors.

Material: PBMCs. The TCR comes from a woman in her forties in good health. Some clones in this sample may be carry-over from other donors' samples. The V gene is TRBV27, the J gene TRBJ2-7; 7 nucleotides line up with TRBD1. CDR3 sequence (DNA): TGTGCCAGCAGTTTAACAATCGACAGGGCTGCCTACGAGCAGTACTTC. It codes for CASSLTIDRAAYEQYF.